Each of the 23 T cell receptor beta chains below was sequenced from the same sample in a study of blood T cells in healthy people across ages. Combining a sample-barcoded 5' primer with a J-beta primer mix, a second PCR ran for roughly 7 to 11 cycles. Each CDR3 protein is one row after TCRdb ran MiXCR on the 5' RACE reads. The sample shows some 800,000 distinct CDR3 sequences, approximately 48% of them seen only once. The sample consisted of blood. Receptor source: a man in his sixties in good health.

This chain uses TRBV20-1 with TRBJ1-1, with no clear D. This CDR3 contains 13 residues. CDR1 is DFQATT and CDR2 is SNEGSKA in the germline V gene (reference sequence). V lost 3 bases, J lost 4 bases, and 12 bases lay in between. The CDR3 DNA reads as TGCAGTGCTAGGGGGTCTGTTCTCACTGAAGCTTTCTTT. It codes for CSARGSVLTEAFF.

The chain employs TRBV29-1 and TRBJ1-2, with 8 bases aligning to TRBD1. CDR1 and CDR2 (germline): SQVTM, ANQGSEA. The CDR3 is made up of 15 amino acids. V shed 5 bases and J 2 bases; nucleotides not matched to a gene: 10. For the CDR3, the DNA is TGCAGCGTTTATTTCCCAGCAGGGGGCAACTATGGCTACACCTTC. Residues: CSVYFPAGGNYGYTF. Variable domain in full (rest from reference TRBV29-1 and TRBJ1-2): SAVISQKPSRDICQRGTSLTIQCQVDSQVTMMFWYRQQPGQSLTLIATANQGSEATYESGFVIDKFPISRPNLTFSTLTVSNMSPEDSSIYLCSVYFPAGGNYGYTFGSGTRLTVV.

The chain carries TRBV6-2 or TRBV6-3 and TRBJ2-2, with D uncertain. The germline V gene has CDR1 MNHEY and CDR2 SVGEGT. V was shortened by 8 bases and J by 6 bases, with 16 bases between the two germline ends. The CDR3 is 14 residues long. The CDR3: CASRPVGRAGELFF. Here the CDR3 DNA reads TGTGCCAGCCGCCCCGTGGGTCGGGCCGGGGAGCTGTTTTTT.

The V call is TRBV20-1, the J call TRBJ2-3; the match to TRBD2 covers 13 bases. Trimming took 1 base from V and 6 from J; bases not matched to a gene: 7. Germline loops: CDR1 DFQATT, CDR2 SNEGSKA (reference sequence). The CDR3 spans 16 residues. The CDR3 bases are TGCAGTGCTAGAGGCACACTAGCGGGGGGGTTCGATACGCAGTATTTT. Its protein is CSARGTLAGGFDTQYF.

The rearrangement links TRBV7-2 to TRBJ1-1; D may be TRBD1 (6 bases). There are 16 residues in the CDR3. With 5 bases removed from V and 0 bases from J, the gap between germline ends came to 16 bases. The V gene's germline CDR1 is SGHTA and CDR2 FQGNSA. The DNA of the CDR3 is TGTGCCAGCAGCACTAACGACAGGCGCGTGAACACTGAAGCTTTCTTT. Its translation is CASSTNDRRVNTEAFF.

This chain joins TRBV7-2 and TRBJ2-7; 8 nucleotides line up with TRBD1. The germline CDR1 and CDR2 sequences are SGHTA and FQGNSA. The length of the CDR3 is 15 residues. Trimming removed 5 bases from V and 0 bases from J; junction bases left unmatched: 6. CDR3 sequence: CASSTGGPSSYEQYF. For the CDR3, the DNA is TGTGCCAGCAGCACAGGGGGACCGAGCTCCTACGAGCAGTACTTC.

The chain employs TRBV6-2 or TRBV6-3 and TRBJ2-7; tentative D call: TRBD2 (6 bases). Trimming stripped 3 bases from V and 1 base from J, with 10 bases between. The CDR3 consists of 14 residues. Germline loops: CDR1 MNHEY, CDR2 SVGEGT. This CDR3 reads CASSYRRGSYEQYF. The DNA of the CDR3 is TGTGCCAGCAGTTATAGGAGGGGATCCTACGAGCAGTACTTC.

The chain employs TRBV7-2 and TRBJ2-5; 9 nucleotides agree with TRBD2. The closer fit of TRBJ2-7 to the DNA end suggests the J call may be wrong. The CDR3 is made up of 17 amino acids. Germline loops: CDR1 SGHTA, CDR2 FQGNSA. CDR3 DNA sequence: TGTGCCAGCAGCTTTTCCGGGACTAGCCCAAAATCCTACGAGCAGTACTTC. Its protein is CASSFSGTSPKSYEQYF.

This clonotype was observed a handful of times. The chain has TRBV6-5 and TRBJ2-5; TRBD2 matches at 10 bases. CDR3 length: 17 residues. Germline CDR1 reads MNHEY; CDR2 reads SVGAGI. Trimming at V came to 0 bases and at J to 2 bases, leaving 6 bases not matched to a gene. The CDR3 sequence is CASSYSPRGLAQETQYF. DNA for the CDR3: TGTGCCAGCAGTTACTCCCCAAGGGGACTAGCGCAAGAGACCCAGTACTTC.

The chain carries TRBV10-3 and TRBJ2-5; either TRBD1 or TRBD2 may supply D (6 bases each). CDR3 size: 13 residues. V was trimmed by 9 bases and J by 4 bases, leaving 15 bases between them. Germline CDR1 and CDR2: ENHRY and SYGVKD. Here the CDR3 reads CAIRDGGGETQYF. For the CDR3, the DNA is TGTGCCATTCGTGACGGGGGCGGAGAGACCCAGTACTTC.

This clonotype was detected many times. The rearrangement joins TRBV4-1 to TRBJ2-5; D is possibly TRBD1 (6 bases). CDR3 size: 13 residues. Trimming removed 6 bases from V and 1 base from J, with 9 bases in between. CDR1 is MGHRA, CDR2 YSYEKL, per germline. CDR3 loop: CASSPDSQETQYF. The CDR3 DNA reads TGCGCCAGCAGTCCGGACAGCCAAGAGACCCAGTACTTC.

In its sample, this clonotype was seen once. The genes are TRBV5-1 and TRBJ2-5, with D tentatively TRBD2 (7 bases). Germline V gene lookup returns CDR1 SGHRS and CDR2 YFSETQ. This CDR3 has 13 amino acids. Trimming shortened V by 4 bases and J by 11 bases, and 18 bases separated the two germline ends. CDR3 in DNA: TGCGCCAGCAGCAGGGGGGGTATAGATGAGCAGTACTTC. This encodes CASSRGGIDEQYF.

This clonotype was recorded only once. The chain recombines TRBV9 with TRBJ2-3; 9 nucleotides align to TRBD1. Germline lookup yields CDR1 SGDLS and CDR2 YYNGEE. V dropped 3 bases and J dropped 6; count of bases not matched to a gene: 11. The CDR3 length is 16 residues. CDR3: CASSEREGQGVDTQYF. DNA for the CDR3: TGTGCCAGCAGCGAACGAGAGGGACAGGGCGTTGATACGCAGTATTTT.

This clonotype has only a few counts. V usage is TRBV20-1 and J usage is TRBJ1-2; D is unresolved. Germline V gene data show CDR1 as DFQATT and CDR2 as SNEGSKA (reference sequence). The length of the CDR3 is 13 residues. V dropped 7 bases and J dropped 0 bases, with 12 bases sitting between them. CDR3 amino acids: CSVSAKTNYGYTF. The CDR3 DNA is TGCAGTGTCAGTGCCAAGACTAACTATGGCTACACCTTC.

This clonotype has a handful of counts. This chain connects TRBV19 to TRBJ2-4; the D is unclear. The germline V gene encodes CDR1 LNHDA and CDR2 SQIVND (reference sequence). Trimming took 7 bases from V and 0 from J, leaving 7 bases between them. CDR3 length: 13 amino acids. CDR3 sequence: CASIGEAKNIQYF. In DNA, the CDR3 is TGTGCCAGTATAGGAGAAGCCAAAAACATTCAGTACTTC.

The chain combines TRBV15 with TRBJ2-7; 7 nucleotides agree with TRBD1. The CDR3 extends over 15 amino acids. The V gene's germline CDR1 is LNHNV and CDR2 YYDKDF (reference sequence). V gave up 0 bases and J gave up 2 bases; unmatched junction bases: 4. The CDR3 nucleotides are TGTGCCACCAGCAGAGAGCCACAGGGGACCTACGAGCAGTACTTC. It yields the protein CATSREPQGTYEQYF.

V usage is TRBV25-1 and J usage is TRBJ2-4, with TRBD1 matching 9 bases. After removal of 4 bases from V and 15 bases from J, the junction contained 13 bases not matched to a gene. The germline CDR1 and CDR2 sequences are MGHDK and SYGVNS. The CDR3 length is 14 residues. In nucleotides, the CDR3 is TGTGCCAGCAGTGGTCCCGGGACAGGGTCTAGAGGGTACTTC. This translates into CASSGPGTGSRGYF.

This rearrangement joins TRBV7-6 to TRBJ2-7; possibly TRBD1 for D (6 bases). This CDR3 spans 15 amino acids. V gave up 2 bases and J gave up 4 bases, with 15 bases separating them. Germline V gene data show CDR1 as SGHVS and CDR2 as FNYEAQ. This chain's CDR3 is CASSLSIGQTYEQYF. The CDR3 nucleotides are TGTGCCAGCAGCTTATCCATTGGACAGACATACGAGCAGTACTTC. Full variable domain (outside the CDR3, taken from reference TRBV7-6 and TRBJ2-7): GAGVSQSPRYKVTKRGQDVALRCDPISGHVSLYWYRQALGQGPEFLTYFNYEAQQDKSGLPNDRFSAERPEGSISTLTIQRTEQRDSAMYRCASSLSIGQTYEQYFGPGTRLTVT.

V is TRBV3-1 and J is TRBJ2-3, with 7 bases identical to TRBD1. Germline V gene data show CDR1 as LGHDT and CDR2 as YNNKEL (reference sequence). CDR3 size: 18 residues. Trimming at V came to 6 bases and at J to 4 bases, leaving 19 bases not matched to a gene. The DNA for the CDR3 is TGTGCCAGCAGAAAACGAGCGACCGGGACAGCCTTCTCAGATACGCAGTATTTT. Encoded protein: CASRKRATGTAFSDTQYF.

This clonotype was counted a few times. The chain employs TRBV15 and TRBJ2-3; 10 nucleotides line up with TRBD1. CDR1 and CDR2 (germline): LNHNV, YYDKDF (reference sequence). J lost 1 base, V lost 0 bases, and 4 bases had no gene match. The CDR3 is 17 amino acids. Written as DNA, the CDR3 is TGTGCCACCAGCAGAGATCCTGGGACAGGGGGCACAGATACGCAGTATTTT. This codes for CATSRDPGTGGTDTQYF.

Details on this clonotype: One end of the junction is discordant with germline, which a read error may explain. This chain uses TRBV20-1 with TRBJ2-5; 11 bases match TRBD2. Germline V gene lookup returns CDR1 DFQATT and CDR2 SNEGSKA (reference sequence). CDR3 length: 18 residues. CDR3 sequence (DNA): TGCAGTGCTAGCCCACTAGCGGGGGTTCAAACGTACCAAGAGACTCAGTACTTC. Translating gives CSASPLAGVQTYQETQYF.

This clonotype was seen ten or more times. V usage is TRBV6-1 and J usage is TRBJ2-1, with 10 bases identical to TRBD1. Trimming cost V 7 bases and J 8 bases; bases outside gene matches: 2. Germline V gene data show CDR1 as MNHNS and CDR2 as SASEGT. This CDR3 is built from 12 residues. For the CDR3, the DNA is TGTGCCAGCATGGGACAGGGGTATGAGCAGTTCTTC. It codes for CASMGQGYEQFF.

This sequence joins TRBV21-1 and TRBJ2-5; the table's D call TRBD1 went unverified against the DNA. TRBV21-1 is tagged as a pseudogene. The length of the CDR3 is 17 residues. The CDR3 DNA reads as TGTGCCAGCAGCAAAGAGGGCTTCCGCAGGGGCCGAGAGACCCAGTACTTC. It specifies CASSKEGFRRGRETQYF.